One sample yielded the 14 T cell receptor beta chains listed below, sequenced in a study of Ad26.COV2.S vaccination and SARS-CoV-2 variants. As for treatment: 15 to 20 received Ad26.COV2.S at low or high dose, single or two shots; roughly five received placebo; per-sample allocation not given. Sample collection was performed on day 63 after the first vaccine or placebo injection. The repertoire was sequenced with immunoSEQ multiplex PCR; TCRdb's copy has only in-frame clones and lacks some. The sample has nearly 400,000 clones; approximately 89% are singletons. Sequencing was performed on peripheral blood, taken in a trial of Ad26.COV2.S vaccine versus placebo. The receptors come from a person aged 18-60 years who received the Ad26.COV2.S COVID-19 vaccine or a placebo.

As regards this clone: Other nucleotide sequences in the sample specify the same CDR3. Here the CDR3 DNA reads TGTGCCAGCAGTTTAATGGAGACCCAGTACTTC. It encodes CASSLMETQYF. The J gene is TRBJ2-5, the V gene TRBV28; D gene unclear. In germline, CDR1 is MDHEN, CDR2 SYDVKM. The length of the CDR3 is 11 residues. Trimming stripped 2 bases from V and 5 bases from J, with 3 bases between.

This chain connects TRBV5-1 to TRBJ2-3; TRBD2 matches 8 bases. This CDR3 has 15 amino acids. The V segment lost 3 bases and the J segment 6 bases; nucleotides outside the gene matches: 9. In germline, CDR1 is SGHRS, CDR2 YFSETQ. CDR3 sequence (DNA): TGCGCCAGCAGCTGGAGCGGGAGTGACGTGGATACGCAGTATTTT. Its protein product is CASSWSGSDVDTQYF. The complete variable domain, with remaining parts taken from reference TRBV5-1 and TRBJ2-3, reads KAGVTQTPRYLIKTRGQQVTLSCSPISGHRSVSWYQQTPGQGLQFLFEYFSETQRNKGNFPGRFSGRQFSNSRSEMNVSTLELGDSALYLCASSWSGSDVDTQYFGPGTRLTVL.

The gene calls are TRBV7-8 and TRBJ1-3, with D possibly matching TRBD1 (6 bases). Germline-derived CDR1 and CDR2 are SGHVS and FQNEAQ. V lost 4 bases and J 2 bases, leaving 12 bases between the germline ends. There are 15 residues in the CDR3. For the CDR3, the DNA is TGTGCCAGCAGCTCAGCCGCAGGGGCTGGAAACACCATATATTTT. Its translation is CASSSAAGAGNTIYF. Looking up the rest from reference TRBV7-8 and TRBJ1-3 gives the full variable domain: GAGVSQSPRYKVAKRGQDVALRCDPISGHVSLFWYQQALGQGPEFLTYFQNEAQLDKSGLPSDRFFAERPEGSVSTLKIQRTQQEDSAVYLCASSSAAGAGNTIYFGEGSWLTVV.

V and J are TRBV9 and TRBJ2-1; TRBD2 matches 8 bases. CDR1 and CDR2 (germline): SGDLS, YYNGEE. V was pared by 4 bases and J by 4 bases, with 7 bases of the junction left unmatched. The CDR3 contains 15 residues. The CDR3 sequence is CASSPQSGSYNEQFF. The CDR3 DNA follows: TGTGCCAGCAGCCCCCAAAGCGGGAGTTACAATGAGCAGTTCTTC. The full variable domain, completed using reference TRBV9 and TRBJ2-1, is DSGVTQTPKHLITATGQRVTLRCSPRSGDLSVYWYQQSLDQGLQFLIQYYNGEERAKGNILERFSAQQFPDLHSELNLSSLELGDSALYFCASSPQSGSYNEQFFGPGTRLTVL.

The chain is built from TRBV9 and TRBJ2-7; perhaps TRBD1 as D (5 bases). CDR1 is SGDLS and CDR2 is YYNGEE in the germline V gene. This CDR3 region has 14 residues. The V and J ends lost 0 bases and 4 bases respectively, with 11 bases between them. This CDR3 is CASSVEGAPYEQYF. The CDR3 DNA is TGTGCCAGCAGCGTAGAAGGGGCCCCGTACGAGCAGTACTTC.

The chain links TRBV6-5 to TRBJ2-1; the D gene is possibly TRBD2 (6 bases). Per germline, CDR1 MNHEY and CDR2 SVGAGI. Trimming left V 1 base short and J 0 bases short, with 7 bases between. The CDR3 length is 15 residues. CDR3: CASSYYGSSYNEQFF. In DNA form, the CDR3 reads TGTGCCAGCAGTTACTACGGGAGCTCCTACAATGAGCAGTTCTTC.

This chain connects TRBV6-6 to TRBJ1-5; D unresolved. This CDR3 has 13 amino acids. Per germline, CDR1 MNHNY and CDR2 SVGAGI (reference sequence). The V gene lost 7 bases and the J gene lost 4 bases, with 11 bases spanning the gap. The CDR3 here is CASNPIPNQPQHF. The CDR3 DNA reads as TGTGCCAGCAACCCTATCCCTAATCAGCCCCAGCATTTT.

This chain uses TRBV7-9 with TRBJ2-1; D gene uncertain. This CDR3 contains 15 residues. Germline V gene lookup returns CDR1 SEHNR and CDR2 FQNEAQ (reference sequence). V gave up 2 bases and J gave up 5 bases, with 13 bases separating them. For the CDR3, the DNA is TGTGCCAGCAGCTTAAGTTCGACTGGAAACAATGAGCAGTTCTTC. Residues: CASSLSSTGNNEQFF. The complete variable domain, with remaining parts taken from reference TRBV7-9 and TRBJ2-1, reads DTGVSQNPRHKITKRGQNVTFRCDPISEHNRLYWYRQTLGQGPEFLTYFQNEAQLEKSRLLSDRFSAERPKGSFSTLEIQRTEQGDSAMYLCASSLSSTGNNEQFFGPGTRLTVL.

V gene TRBV9 combines with J gene TRBJ2-3; a possible D gene is TRBD1 (6 bases). Germline-derived CDR1 and CDR2 are SGDLS and YYNGEE. V was clipped by 5 bases and J by 3 bases, with 16 bases between them. This CDR3 has 15 residues. CDR3 nucleotides: TGTGCCAGCAGACAGACAGGCTTAGGGACAGATACGCAGTATTTT. It is translated as CASRQTGLGTDTQYF. Combining the CDR3 with reference TRBV9 and TRBJ2-3 gives the whole variable domain DSGVTQTPKHLITATGQRVTLRCSPRSGDLSVYWYQQSLDQGLQFLIQYYNGEERAKGNILERFSAQQFPDLHSELNLSSLELGDSALYFCASRQTGLGTDTQYFGPGTRLTVL.

The CDR3 DNA reads TGCGCCAGCAGTGAGGCGCGGGGTATTGGGCGACTAAGCACAGATACGCAGTATTTT. Translated: CASSEARGIGRLSTDTQYF. The chain employs TRBV10-1 and TRBJ2-3; possibly TRBD2 for D (6 bases). The germline V gene has CDR1 WNHNN and CDR2 SYGVQD (reference sequence). Deletions cut 2 bases from V and 0 bases from J, with 21 bases between. The CDR3 consists of 19 residues.

This chain uses TRBV11-3 with TRBJ1-1, with D possibly being TRBD1 (5 bases). V dropped 4 bases and J dropped 4 bases, with 7 bases sitting between them. This CDR3 contains 12 residues. In germline, CDR1 is SGHNT, CDR2 YENEEA. In DNA form, the CDR3 reads TGTGCCAGCAGCTCAGGGAGCACTGAAGCTTTCTTT. This encodes CASSSGSTEAFF.

The chain carries TRBV5-1 and TRBJ2-7; TRBD1 matches at 9 bases. Trimming at V came to 4 bases and at J to 7 bases, leaving 12 bases not matched to a gene. CDR3 size: 15 residues. Per germline, CDR1 SGHRS and CDR2 YFSETQ. CDR3 bases: TGCGCCAGCAGCCTCACTGGACAGGGGTCTAGTGAGCAGTACTTC. Translation: CASSLTGQGSSEQYF.

The chain joins TRBV6-1 to TRBJ2-1; perhaps TRBD2 as D (6 bases). V lost 1 base, J lost 3 bases, and 13 bases lay in between. The CDR3 contains 16 residues. CDR1 MNHNS and CDR2 SASEGT come from the germline V gene. The CDR3 DNA reads TGTGCCAGCAGTGAAGAGCGGGCGGCCGTCTACAATGAGCAGTTCTTC. This translates into CASSEERAAVYNEQFF.

The chain links TRBV6-1 to TRBJ2-5, with 7 bases lining up with TRBD2. The CDR3 runs to 16 residues. Germline assignment: CDR1 MNHNS and CDR2 SASEGT. The V segment lost 1 base and the J segment 6 bases; nucleotides outside the gene matches: 11. The chain's CDR3 is CASSEGDGKRDQTQYF. CDR3 DNA: TGTGCCAGCAGTGAAGGAGATGGGAAGCGGGATCAGACCCAGTACTTC.